This T cell receptor beta chain appears in the sequencing data of a study of cytomegalovirus exposure and HLA in healthy donors (dated by TCRdb to about 2017). Concerning the study at large: An earlier analysis of 587 of the donors reported 276 Gb of sequence data and 95 million to 130 million unique TCR beta sequences obtained from around 180 million T cells. An early release covering roughly 640 HLA-typed donors comprised approximately 300 gigabases of sequencing data and around 86 million unique TCR sequences. Among the roughly 400 genotyped donors, more than 70% belonged to the genetic ancestry cluster associated with self-reported Caucasian donors. The aim of the study was to test whether cataloging public T cell receptors could identify signatures of past pathogen exposure. The T cell repertoires of roughly 660 subjects were profiled by immunosequencing and related to cytomegalovirus serostatus. In addition to the first cohort of 666 subjects, a separate validation cohort of approximately 110 different subjects was used. The study combined high-throughput TCR immunosequencing, statistical association of individual TCRs with disease status, and machine learning to predict cytomegalovirus infection status. A later analysis re-examined previously published TCR beta repertoires from several hundred donors and added high-resolution HLA genotyping to investigate patterns of TCR occurrence. In the later analysis, no new phenotypic data were used to find candidate immune exposures; instead, reliance was placed on TCR beta sequences and their occurrence across donors. An earlier analysis of more than 450 of the donors used high-throughput TCR beta sequencing to judge whether each TCR beta V gene segment behaved as functional or pseudogenic. Donor age, sex, ethnicity and CMV serostatus were compiled alongside the repertoire data. In a later genetic analysis, genome-wide SNP genotypes for about three fifths of the roughly 670 donors were used, and that subset was treated as a discovery cohort. Every repertoire in the discovery cohort had been generated on one and the same sequencing platform. Class I and class II HLA loci were covered by the typing at four-digit resolution. Typing coverage varied by locus: about 620-630 donors for A, B, C, DRB1 and DQB1; around 560 for DQA1; approximately 610 for DPA1; roughly 450 for DPB1. Roughly five DR-DQ haplotypes were treated as single units for association and clustering because of strong linkage in the cohort. Among 300 to 450 genotyped donors of the cohort, an average of approximately 230,000 unique TCR beta nucleotide sequences were sequenced per donor, around 18% of them non-productive. The study at large found these results: The classifier was reported to diagnose cytomegalovirus status with high specificity and sensitivity in both the original and validation cohorts. Strong co-occurrence of HLA alleles, especially DR and DQ, made assigning TCR associations to individual alleles difficult. Sequencing depth was assumed to be roughly uniform across donors in the presence/absence analyses, though that assumption may not hold. In vitro tests confirmed that a few of the cytomegalovirus-associated TCR beta chains recognize cytomegalovirus antigens. An earlier analysis of 450 to 750 of the donors showed that most TCR beta V segments appeared in productive rearrangements either about 90% or about 30% of the time, which broadly matched IMGT annotations. A further reported finding was that TCR beta sequences accurately predicted the HLA-A and HLA-B alleles for most subjects in the first cohort. Compared with equally common non-associated chains, HLA-associated TCR beta chains in a later analysis were more clonally expanded and had lower generation probabilities. Most TCR sequences were seen in very few donors, while some public TCRs were found in many individuals. Because the 87-base-pair reads could not distinguish some IMGT-functional V segments, including TRBV6-2 and TRBV6-3, those segments were excluded. It was suggested by the authors that the approach could potentially be generalized to other disease states and immunological phenotypes. Several of the top co-occurrence clusters appeared to be linked to parvovirus B19, influenza, CMV and Epstein-Barr virus, according to a later analysis. The only immune exposure information available for the cohort was CMV serostatus. Because counts were too low, seventeen rarely observed V segments, including chromosome 9 orphons, were left out of the earlier analysis of a few hundred of the donors. In a later analysis, TCR association rates were found to vary across HLA loci, with the most associated TCRs seen for DRB1 alleles and the fewest for HLA-C alleles. A cluster of highly shared sequence variants was judged likely to represent a technical artifact of the sequencing pipeline. A later analysis associated about 17,000 TCR beta sequences with specific HLA alleles at a false discovery rate of 0.05. Linkage disequilibrium might explain the correlated functional status among segregating V segments, but an unknown experimental factor could not be excluded. A later analysis found that most CMV-associated TCR beta chains appeared HLA-restricted, with HLA associations seemingly driven largely by CMV exposure. A later genetic analysis reported fewer N-insertions in productive TCRs among donors in an Asian-associated ancestry cluster than the roughly 720-donor mean. Because HLA typing was unavailable for some donors at each locus, only the typed subset was used in association tests. In this cohort, only TCR beta chains were sequenced, and detectable features were limited by the absence of alpha or paired-chain data. The study gave a list of 150 to 200 TCR beta chains associated with cytomegalovirus. In a later genetic analysis, a missense DCLRE1C variant was associated with V-gene and J-gene trimming of TCR beta chains, and the association was replicated in an independent cohort.

The cohort comprised fewer than 700 healthy bone marrow donors. All cohort members were sampled while nominally healthy, although unrecorded immune exposures were likely present. The donor was CMV seronegative and belonged to the group of 350 or so seronegative cohort members. Each donor provided a peripheral blood sample, and peripheral blood mononuclear cells were used for TCR beta sequencing. Genomic DNA was extracted from the blood cell samples with the Qiagen DNeasy Blood Extraction Kit. Concerning this clone itself: No antigen is known for it. No clone much larger than this one lies a single base away; base qualities are absent.

The germline V gene (reference sequence) sets CDR1 to SGHNT and CDR2 to YYREEE. From its cysteine to its phenylalanine, the CDR3 spans 15 amino acids. The read is trimmed to its CDR3 DNA, 45 bases read in frame from base 1. The receptor library was made with the immunoSEQ multiplex PCR assay. The multiplex PCR relied on a mix of 60 forward primers for TCR Vbeta segments and 13 reverse primers for TCR Jbeta segments. Amplification of the CDR3 region of rearranged TCR beta genes was performed with a multiplex PCR assay on genomic DNA. Amplified TCR beta libraries were sequenced as 87-base-pair reads on the Illumina HiSeq System. Processing in the source paper ran as follows. Across the 670 or so repertoires, a later analysis counted some 81 million unique TCR beta chains, roughly 11 million of which were shared by at least two donors. A nearest-neighbor algorithm error-corrected the raw reads and collapsed the reads into unique sequences, merging closely related sequences to remove PCR and sequencing errors. Alignment of CDR3 sequences to IMGT reference sequences was used to assign V, D and J gene segments. Each retained sequence needed at least a six-nucleotide match to both a V gene segment and a J gene segment. Rearrangements were called productive when the CDR3 lacked stop codons and stayed in frame with V and J; all others were non-productive. CDR3 was defined by IMGT convention, running from the second conserved V-encoded cysteine to the conserved J-encoded phenylalanine. The earlier analysis of 500 to 750 of the donors excluded any sequence lacking an unambiguous match to a single V gene segment. In an earlier analysis of approximately 550 of the donors, V segments were called functional above 56.7% productive rearrangements and were called segregating when the between-donor standard deviation exceeded 5%. A statistical classification framework was developed to diagnose cytomegalovirus status using the catalog of TCR beta chain sequences. In a later analysis, TCR nucleotide sequences were compared against IMGT/GENE-DB human TR gene sequences so that V and J genes could be assigned. In a later analysis, CDR3 sequences and most-parsimonious VDJ recombination scenarios were assigned using the TCRdist pipeline. In a later analysis, each TCR beta chain was defined by its CDR3 amino acid sequence together with its V-gene family, and reads lacking a unique V-gene family were excluded. In a later analysis, some 600 highly shared, low-generation-probability nucleotide sequences were removed to address suspected cross-contamination and a sequencing artifact. A later analysis calculated a clonal expansion index for each public chain from normalized within-repertoire ranks of inferred template counts. In a later analysis, generation probabilities were computed with a VDJ recombination model fitted to out-of-frame rearrangements, and the resulting probabilities were checked against IGoR. Hypergeometric tests were used in a later analysis to score TCR-TCR, TCR-HLA and TCR-CMV co-occurrence, with a repertoire-size bias correction applied to the TCR pairs. In a later analysis, false discovery rates were estimated by permuting HLA or CMV assignments 20 times. In a later analysis, co-occurring TCRs were grouped with DBSCAN, and TCRdist sequence similarity was added when clustering was performed within HLA-allele-positive subsets. For co-occurrence clustering, repertoires with fewer than 30,000 or more than 120,000 public chains were excluded, along with four or five repertoires with anomalous nucleotide sharing. As stored in TCRdb, this immuneACCESS dataset retains in-frame rearrangements with V and J assigned. A fraction of the clones does not appear; measured against another copy, unresolved V genes explain less than half of the discrepancy, and the remainder lacks a known reason. D and trimming come from the DNA, and the V and J calls and clone size come from that table. This sample lists about 140,000 clones; roughly 90% were detected once. The top ten clonotypes cover more than 0.5% of the sample.

Sequenced material: PBMCs. The rearranged segments are TRBV5-4 and TRBJ2-5; TRBD2 agrees with 10 junctional bases. The J call is uncertain, as TRBJ2-7 better fits the DNA end. The clonotype was recovered from a woman in her thirties or forties in good health and CMV-seronegative. The nucleotide sequence is given as TGTGCCAGCAGCCACGAAAGCGGGAGGGCCTACGAGCAGTACTTC. This sequence encodes CASSHESGRAYEQYF.